This T cell receptor beta chain was identified during a study of blood T cell repertoires in COVID-19. The CDR3 is made up of 13 amino acids. Trimming removed 0 bases at V and 4 bases at J, with 8 bases between. Looked up from germline, CDR1 is SGDLS and CDR2 is YYNGEE. This table comes from immunoSEQ multiplex PCR, and its TCRdb copy is limited to in-frame clones, with some not included. The data contain more than 400,000 clones, 80% to 95% of them seen just once; the ten biggest clones take up more than 0.55%. Material for sequencing was PBMCs or T cells enriched from blood (not recorded which). V gene TRBV9 combines with J gene TRBJ2-7, with TRBD2 as a possible D gene (5 bases). This TCR came from a man aged 18 to 30 who had recovered from COVID-19. The CDR3 reads CASSVATGYEQYF. The CDR3 bases are TGTGCCAGCAGCGTAGCTACGGGATACGAGCAGTACTTC.